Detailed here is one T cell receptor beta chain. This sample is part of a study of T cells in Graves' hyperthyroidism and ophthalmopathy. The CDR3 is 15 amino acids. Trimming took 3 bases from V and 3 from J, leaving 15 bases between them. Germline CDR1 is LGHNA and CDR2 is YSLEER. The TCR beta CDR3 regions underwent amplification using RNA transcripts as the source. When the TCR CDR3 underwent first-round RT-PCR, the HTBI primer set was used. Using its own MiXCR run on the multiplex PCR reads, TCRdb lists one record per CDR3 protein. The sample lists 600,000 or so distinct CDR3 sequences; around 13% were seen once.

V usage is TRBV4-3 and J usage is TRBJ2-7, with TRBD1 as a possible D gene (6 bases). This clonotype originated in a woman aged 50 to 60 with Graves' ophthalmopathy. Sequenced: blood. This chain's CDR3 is CASSQARTEDYEQYF. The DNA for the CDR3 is TGCGCCAGCAGCCAGGCAAGGACAGAAGACTACGAGCAGTACTTC.